The 21 T cell receptor beta chains below all came from one sample that was sequenced in a study of blood T cell repertoires in COVID-19. Some clones are missing from TCRdb's copy, which holds only in-frame ones; the method was immunoSEQ multiplex PCR. The sample consists of under 250,000 clones, 87% of them appearing once. The specimen was peripheral blood. The receptors shown here come from a man younger than 35 with active or convalescent COVID-19.

This chain connects TRBV10-3 to TRBJ2-4; D not resolved. Trimming removed 0 bases at V and 0 bases at J, with 9 bases between. The CDR3 spans 16 residues. CDR1 and CDR2 from the germline V gene are ENHRY and SYGVKD. The CDR3 here is CAISESRGTAKNIQYF. The CDR3 DNA reads TGTGCCATCAGTGAGTCGAGAGGAACAGCCAAAAACATTCAGTACTTC.

The rearrangement links TRBV7-3 to TRBJ1-2, with TRBD1 matching over 7 bases. Trimming at V came to 1 base and at J to 7 bases, leaving 3 bases not matched to a gene. Looked up from germline, CDR1 is SGHTA and CDR2 is FQGTGA. The CDR3 has 13 residues. In nucleotides, the CDR3 is TGTGCCAGCAGCTTAAAAGGGGGCACTGGCTACACCTTC. This sequence encodes CASSLKGGTGYTF.

The gene calls are TRBV2 and TRBJ1-4; TRBD1 matches 8 bases. Germline V lookup: CDR1 SNHLY, CDR2 FYNNEI. The CDR3 is made up of 15 amino acids. J was trimmed by 8 bases and V by 6 bases; bases with no gene match: 11. CDR3 coding DNA: TGTGCCAGCAGGACTACCGGACAGGGATACGAAAAACTGTTTTTT. Residues: CASRTTGQGYEKLFF.

Written as DNA, the CDR3 is TGCGCCAGCAGTGACCGCCGACAGTTGGCGAAGCATTTT. As protein: CASSDRRQLAKHF. This chain joins TRBV10-1 and TRBJ1-5; D is perhaps TRBD1 (5 bases). Germline loops: CDR1 WNHNN, CDR2 SYGVQD (reference sequence). V lost 3 bases and J lost 14, with 17 bases in between. The CDR3 consists of 13 residues.

This clone was seen only a few times. The chain recombines TRBV5-8 with TRBJ1-2; perhaps TRBD1 as D (5 bases). CDR3 length: 14 residues. Trimming removed 2 bases at V and 2 bases at J, with 10 bases between. Per germline, CDR1 SGHTS and CDR2 YDEGEE. The CDR3 region is CASSFRGENYGYTF. CDR3 nucleotide sequence: TGTGCCAGCAGCTTCCGGGGGGAAAACTATGGCTACACCTTC.

The chain joins TRBV4-3 to TRBJ2-7; 8 bases map to TRBD1. The CDR3 sequence is 16 residues long. Germline V gives CDR1 LGHNA, CDR2 YSLEER. The trim removed 0 bases at V and 3 bases at J, leaving 7 bases unmatched. The CDR3 region is CASSQDGDRSIYEQYF. For the CDR3, the DNA is TGCGCCAGCAGCCAAGATGGGGACAGGTCAATCTACGAGCAGTACTTC.

The chain is built from TRBV7-3 and TRBJ1-5; D is perhaps TRBD1 (5 bases). Germline CDR1 SGHTA, CDR2 FQGTGA. The CDR3 length is 13 residues. V was cut by 3 bases and J by 4 bases, with 7 bases left in between. This CDR3 reads CASSLTVNQPQHF. The CDR3 nucleotides are TGTGCCAGCAGCTTGACAGTAAATCAGCCCCAGCATTTT. Full variable domain (missing parts from reference TRBV7-3 and TRBJ1-5): GAGVSQTPSNKVTEKGKYVELRCDPISGHTALYWYRQSLGQGPEFLIYFQGTGAADDSGLPNDRFFAVRPEGSVSTLKIQRTERGDSAVYLCASSLTVNQPQHFGDGTRLSIL.

The rearrangement joins TRBV27 to TRBJ1-5; possibly TRBD1 for D (6 bases). CDR3 size: 18 residues. Per the germline V gene, CDR1 is MNHEY and CDR2 is SMNVEV (reference sequence). Trimming took 2 bases from V and 0 from J, leaving 17 bases between them. The CDR3 DNA sequence: TGTGCCAGCAGTTTAAGGGGAATCGGACAGTATAGCAATCAGCCCCAGCATTTT. It specifies CASSLRGIGQYSNQPQHF.

In this sample, this clone turned up once. This chain joins TRBV15 and TRBJ2-3, with TRBD1 as a possible D gene (6 bases). V was trimmed by 1 base and J by 4 bases, leaving 9 bases between them. Looked up from germline, CDR1 is LNHNV and CDR2 is YYDKDF (reference sequence). The CDR3 contains 14 residues. CDR3 sequence (DNA): TGTGCCACCAGCAGAGGGGACAACCCAGATACGCAGTATTTT. This gives the protein CATSRGDNPDTQYF. The whole variable domain, remainder taken from reference TRBV15 and TRBJ2-3, is DAMVIQNPRYQVTQFGKPVTLSCSQTLNHNVMYWYQQKSSQAPKLLFHYYDKDFNNEADTPDNFQSRRPNTSFCFLDIRSPGLGDTAMYLCATSRGDNPDTQYFGPGTRLTVL.

In this sample, this clone turned up once. The J gene is TRBJ1-2, the V gene TRBV19; D may be TRBD1 (5 bases). Trimming removed 4 bases from V and 0 bases from J, with 9 bases in between. The CDR3 is made up of 14 amino acids. Germline V gene sequence: CDR1 LNHDA, CDR2 SQIVND (reference sequence). The DNA for the CDR3 is TGTGCCAGTAGTAGGGGCACCACTAACTATGGCTACACCTTC. Translating gives CASSRGTTNYGYTF.

CDR3 protein: CASRPAVGGNTEAFF. The CDR3 DNA follows: TGTGCCAGCAGACCCGCAGTCGGGGGGAACACTGAAGCTTTCTTT. The chain joins TRBV7-3 to TRBJ1-1, with TRBD1 as a possible D gene (5 bases). CDR3 length: 15 amino acids. CDR1 and CDR2 (germline): SGHTA, FQGTGA. Trimming pared 6 bases from V and 1 base from J, leaving 15 bases between. Full variable domain (remainder filled in from reference TRBV7-3 and TRBJ1-1): GAGVSQTPSNKVTEKGKYVELRCDPISGHTALYWYRQSLGQGPEFLIYFQGTGAADDSGLPNDRFFAVRPEGSVSTLKIQRTERGDSAVYLCASRPAVGGNTEAFFGQGTRLTVV.

The chain joins TRBV6-5 to TRBJ1-3, with D unclear. CDR3 length equals 16 residues. Germline V gives CDR1 MNHEY, CDR2 SVGAGI. V was pared by 0 bases and J by 0 bases, with 9 bases between. The CDR3 reads CASSYSYPGSGNTIYF. CDR3 nucleotides: TGTGCCAGCAGTTACTCCTACCCGGGCTCTGGAAACACCATATATTTT.

The chain links TRBV9 to TRBJ1-1, with D perhaps matching TRBD1 (6 bases). CDR1 is SGDLS, CDR2 YYNGEE, per germline. Trimming stripped 3 bases from V and 1 base from J, with 10 bases between. The CDR3 totals 14 residues. The CDR3 region is CASSEGHPNTEAFF. The CDR3 DNA sequence: TGTGCCAGCAGCGAGGGACACCCGAACACTGAAGCTTTCTTT.

This sequence joins TRBV30 and TRBJ2-7, with a tentative D call TRBD2 (6 bases). The ends were cut back, 0 bases at V and 2 bases at J, with 8 bases in the middle. The V gene's germline CDR1 is GTSNPN and CDR2 SVGIG (reference sequence). The CDR3 totals 13 residues. The CDR3 region has the DNA TGTGCCTGGAGTGTACGGAGGGCCTACGAGCAGTACTTC. Its translation is CAWSVRRAYEQYF.

The V call is TRBV9, the J call TRBJ2-7; possible D gene TRBD1, 6 bases. The V end lost 0 bases, the J end lost 3 bases, and 22 bases lay between the germline ends. Germline V gene sequence: CDR1 SGDLS, CDR2 YYNGEE. This CDR3 has 18 residues. CDR3 nucleotide sequence: TGTGCCAGCAGCGTAGGAATCAGGGGTCGAACGATTGACTACGAGCAGTACTTC. Its translation is CASSVGIRGRTIDYEQYF.

The chain employs TRBV19 and TRBJ1-5; D perhaps matches TRBD1 (5 bases). The ends were cut back, 7 bases at V and 1 base at J, with 14 bases in the middle. The germline V gene has CDR1 LNHDA and CDR2 SQIVND (reference sequence). The CDR3 consists of 15 residues. The DNA of the CDR3 is TGTGCCAGTATCCCCTGGCAGGGCAGCAATCAGCCCCAGCATTTT. It is translated as CASIPWQGSNQPQHF.

This clone was found a few times. CDR3 DNA: TGTGCCAGCAGCTTTTTCGGGTCGAACTATGGCTACACCTTC. Translating gives CASSFFGSNYGYTF. The chain joins TRBV7-2 to TRBJ1-2; D is uncertain. Germline V gene lookup returns CDR1 SGHTA and CDR2 FQGNSA. V dropped 3 bases and J dropped 2 bases, with 10 bases sitting between them. The CDR3 is 14 amino acids.

As DNA, the CDR3 is TGCGCCAGCAGCCAAGACCGACAGGGGAGTGAAAAACTGTTTTTT. It yields the protein CASSQDRQGSEKLFF. The chain employs TRBV4-1 and TRBJ1-4; TRBD1 matches at 8 bases. This CDR3 is built from 15 residues. Germline assignment: CDR1 MGHRA and CDR2 YSYEKL. The V and J ends lost 0 bases and 7 bases, in that order; junction bases with no gene match: 4.

The chain uses TRBV4-2 and TRBJ1-1; D perhaps matches TRBD1 (5 bases). Deletions cut 4 bases from V and 2 bases from J, with 8 bases between. This CDR3 spans 13 amino acids. Germline loops: CDR1 LGHNA, CDR2 YNFKEQ. The CDR3 sequence is CASSPQGNTEAFF. The DNA for the CDR3 is TGTGCCAGCAGCCCCCAGGGAAACACTGAAGCTTTCTTT.

CDR3: CASSPQDTEAFF. For the CDR3, the DNA is TGTGCCAGCAGCCCTCAGGACACTGAAGCTTTCTTT. The chain uses TRBV13 and TRBJ1-1; D gene ambiguous. Germline V gene data show CDR1 as PRHDT and CDR2 as FYEKMQ (reference sequence). This CDR3 contains 12 residues. V lost 5 bases and J 3 bases, leaving 7 bases between the germline ends.

This clone was detected once. This chain links TRBV7-2 with TRBJ2-1; 12 positions agree with TRBD2. V dropped 2 bases and J dropped 10; count of bases not matched to a gene: 12. This CDR3 is built from 17 residues. CDR1 is SGHTA, CDR2 FQGNSA, per germline. The CDR3 here is CASSLRPGTSGFDEQFF. CDR3 DNA: TGTGCCAGCAGCTTACGGCCCGGGACTAGCGGGTTCGACGAGCAGTTCTTC.